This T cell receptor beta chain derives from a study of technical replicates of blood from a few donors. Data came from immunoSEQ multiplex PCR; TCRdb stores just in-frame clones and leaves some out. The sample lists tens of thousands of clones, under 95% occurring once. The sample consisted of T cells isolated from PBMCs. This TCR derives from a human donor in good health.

DNA for the CDR3: TGTGCCAGCAGCGTAGCTAAGGGCAGGGGAAGCACCGGGGAGCTGTTTTTT. It is translated as CASSVAKGRGSTGELFF. The chain couples TRBV9 to TRBJ2-2; weak D call: TRBD1 (6 bases). There are 17 residues in the CDR3. CDR1 and CDR2 (germline): SGDLS, YYNGEE. The V end was cut by 0 bases, the J end by 4 bases, with 16 bases between.